Detailed here is one TCR beta chain. The data belong to a study of control samples from healthy donors and cancer patients. Germline loops: CDR1 MGHRA, CDR2 YSYEKL. This CDR3 is 13 amino acids long. V shed 6 bases and J 3 bases; nucleotides not matched to a gene: 4. Assay used: immunoSEQ multiplex PCR; TCRdb lists only in-frame clones, some missing. Here the sample spans 160,000 or so clones, approximately 93% being singletons. This sequence joins TRBV4-1 and TRBJ2-7, with 8 bases fitting TRBD1. The TCR was taken from a middle-aged woman in good health. Material: blood. In nucleotides, the CDR3 is TGCGCCAGCAGACCTACAGGGGGCTACGAGCAGTACTTC. This sequence encodes CASRPTGGYEQYF.